The clone carrying this TCR beta chain is a singleton in its sample. This record comes from a study of tumor and adjacent non-tumor tissue in lung cancer. The template was RNA from unsorted bulk tissue. The library came from three nested PCR rounds adapted from ARM-PCR protocols. TCRdb processed the multiplex PCR reads anew with MiXCR; each CDR3 protein has one entry. This sample has 90,000 to 130,000 distinct CDR3 sequences, with over 70% found just once. The ends were cut back, 6 bases at V and 4 bases at J, with 13 bases in the middle. The CDR3 is 12 residues long. Germline V gene sequence: CDR1 DFQATT, CDR2 SNEGSKA (reference sequence).

Sequencing used lung tumor tissue. This chain links TRBV20-1 with TRBJ2-7; D tentatively fits TRBD1 or TRBD2 (5 bases each). This receptor was taken from a man in his 70s with non-small cell lung cancer. The DNA of the CDR3 is TGCAGTGCCGAGGGGCTCCTATACGAGCAGTACTTC. This translates into CSAEGLLYEQYF.